The 10 T cell receptor beta chains presented below share a single source sample, sequenced in a study of blood T cell repertoires in COVID-19. Generated by immunoSEQ multiplex PCR, the TCRdb table keeps only in-frame clones and is missing some. The sample consists of around 220,000 clones, 65% to 85% of them appearing once. The sequencing input was peripheral blood. The source is a woman over 75 with acute or convalescent COVID-19.

V and J are TRBV14 and TRBJ2-1, with 8 bases identical to TRBD2. The length of the CDR3 is 18 residues. J gave up 4 bases and V 2 bases, and 13 bases lay outside the gene matches. The germline gives CDR1 SGHDN, CDR2 FVKESK. The CDR3 region is CASSQRAYGGEKYNEQFF. The CDR3, as DNA: TGTGCCAGCAGCCAACGCGCATACGGGGGGGAAAAGTACAATGAGCAGTTCTTC.

J is TRBJ1-2 and V is TRBV5-1; no firm D call. Germline V gene data show CDR1 as SGHRS and CDR2 as YFSETQ. This CDR3 region has 13 residues. Deletions cut 4 bases from V and 2 bases from J, with 9 bases between. CDR3 coding DNA: TGCGCCAGCAGCCCCGACATAAACTATGGCTACACCTTC. Translation: CASSPDINYGYTF.

As DNA, the CDR3 is TGTGCCAGCAGACGGACAGCAGAAGCTTTCTTT. Translation gives CASRRTAEAFF. The genes are TRBV12-3 or TRBV12-4 and TRBJ1-1; possible D gene TRBD1, 6 bases. The CDR3 contains 11 residues. V was trimmed by 6 bases and J by 8 bases, leaving 10 bases between them.

J is TRBJ1-2 and V is TRBV27; possible D gene TRBD1, 6 bases. The CDR3 runs 12 residues. CDR1 is MNHEY, CDR2 SMNVEV, per germline (reference sequence). Deletions cut 11 bases from V and 4 bases from J, with 14 bases between. The DNA of the CDR3 is TGTGCCGGACGGGGGGCCTTCTATGGCTACACCTTC. Residues: CAGRGAFYGYTF.

The chain links TRBV5-1 to TRBJ1-6; the match to TRBD1 covers 7 bases. This CDR3 has 17 amino acids. J lost 6 bases, V lost 1 base, and 10 bases had no gene match. Germline V gene lookup returns CDR1 SGHRS and CDR2 YFSETQ. The CDR3 DNA follows: TGCGCCAGCAGCTTGAGCTTTCTGACAGGGAGTAATTCACCCCTCCACTTT. Its translation: CASSLSFLTGSNSPLHF.

The rearrangement links TRBV28 to TRBJ1-6; 11 bases match TRBD1. Losses at the gene ends were 0 bases for V and 8 bases for J; bases not matched to a gene: 3. There are 16 residues in the CDR3. Germline V CDR1 and CDR2: MDHEN, SYDVKM. CDR3 DNA sequence: TGTGCCAGCAGTTTATGGGACAGGGGGCAAGATTCACCCCTCCACTTT. Its translation: CASSLWDRGQDSPLHF.

This clone appeared once. At one end, the junction sequence differs from germline, possibly due to a read error. The chain couples TRBV9 to TRBJ1-5, with a weak D call TRBD1 (6 bases). The germline V gene has CDR1 SGDLS and CDR2 YYNGEE. This CDR3 spans 15 amino acids. The CDR3 nucleotides are TGTGCCCGCAGCGTAGGGGGGGGAGACAATCAGCCCCAGCATTTT. It translates to CARSVGGGDNQPQHF.

The genes are TRBV20-1 and TRBJ2-7; weak D call: TRBD2 (6 bases). From germline, CDR1 is DFQATT and CDR2 SNEGSKA (reference sequence). The V end lost 3 bases, the J end lost 5 bases, and 11 bases lay between the germline ends. The CDR3 consists of 12 residues. CDR3 in DNA: TGCAGTGCTAGTCGACTAGTTAACGAGCAGTACTTC. The encoded protein is CSASRLVNEQYF.

V is TRBV21-1 and J is TRBJ1-4. TRBV21-1 is reported as a pseudogene. The CDR3 is 16 residues long. CDR3 sequence reads: CASSKGTGATNEKLFF. The CDR3 DNA is TGTGCCAGCAGCAAAGGTACGGGGGCAACTAATGAAAAACTGTTTTTT.

The chain recombines TRBV18 with TRBJ1-4; 8 bases agree with TRBD1. The trim removed 2 bases at V and 2 bases at J, leaving 7 bases unmatched. The CDR3 spans 17 residues. Germline V gene data show CDR1 as KGHSH and CDR2 as LQKENI. For the CDR3, the DNA is TGTGCCAGCTCACCAGGACAGGGTACATCGACTAATGAAAAACTGTTTTTT. It specifies CASSPGQGTSTNEKLFF.